Included here is one TCR beta chain sequence, with context. Antigen: not known. The germline V gene has CDR1 MNHEY and CDR2 SVGAGI. The V and J ends lost 7 bases and 0 bases respectively, with 15 bases between them. The CDR3 length is 15 residues. Relapse after autologous stem cell transplantation occurred in every patient, and brentuximab vedotin exposure varied. Magnetic negative selection purified CD4+ T cells from thawed PBMCs. Complete response, partial response or progressive disease were the best responses. This entry is derived from a study of PD-1 blockade in classical Hodgkin lymphoma. Notes on the study in general: Significant TCR diversity gains by C4D1 occurred in CD4+ but not CD8+ cells. The baseline diversity of complete responders showed similarity to that of newly diagnosed patients.

Clones were sequenced by immunoSEQ multiplex PCR, and TCRdb holds only the in-frame ones, with some missing. This table has approximately 25,000 clones, less than 90% appearing once. The clonotype originates from a human donor with classical Hodgkin lymphoma. The chain employs TRBV6-5 and TRBJ1-2; tentative D call: TRBD1 (6 bases). Here the sequenced sample was CD4+ T cells from blood, taken at baseline. For the CDR3, the DNA is TGTGCCAGCAAACAGAACAGGGAGGCTAACTATGGCTACACCTTC. It codes for CASKQNREANYGYTF.